Following are 21 T cell receptor beta chains from one sample sequenced in a study of CD8 T cells in Susac syndrome. A quantity of about 0.5 to 1 ug RNA underwent reverse transcription using random hexamers. TCRdb re-analysed the immunoSEQ multiplex PCR reads in MiXCR, keeping a single row per CDR3 protein. The sample shows tens of thousands of distinct CDR3 sequences, 94% of them seen only once. The specimen was CD8+ T cells from PBMCs. Receptors were obtained from a human donor in good health.

The genes are TRBV14 and TRBJ1-2, with TRBD1 as a possible D gene (5 bases). V was cut by 1 base and J by 5 bases, with 11 bases left in between. The CDR3 contains 14 residues. Germline V gene lookup returns CDR1 SGHDN and CDR2 FVKESK. This chain's CDR3 is CASSQGAGHYGYTF. CDR3 DNA: TGTGCCAGCAGCCAAGGAGCGGGGCATTATGGCTACACCTTC.

The chain carries TRBV7-8 and TRBJ2-1, with D perhaps TRBD2 (5 bases). Trimming took 3 bases from V and 7 from J, leaving 13 bases between them. This CDR3 is built from 14 residues. Per the germline V gene, CDR1 is SGHVS and CDR2 is FQNEAQ. The CDR3 loop reads CASSFSEGRNEQFF. The CDR3 DNA sequence: TGTGCCAGCAGCTTTAGCGAGGGCAGGAATGAGCAGTTCTTC.

This clonotype was seen more than once but under ten times. This chain connects TRBV4-1 to TRBJ1-4; possibly TRBD1 for D (6 bases). The V end lost 10 bases, the J end lost 1 base, and 10 bases lay between the germline ends. Germline values: CDR1 MGHRA, CDR2 YSYEKL. The CDR3 spans 13 residues. CDR3 sequence (DNA): TGCGCCACCAGGGGTGAAACTAATGAAAAACTGTTTTTT. It yields the protein CATRGETNEKLFF.

V and J are TRBV13 and TRBJ2-7; 7 bases agree with TRBD2. The ends lost 5 bases at V and 5 bases at J; junction bases unmatched: 6. CDR3 size: 13 residues. Germline V CDR1 and CDR2: PRHDT, FYEKMQ (reference sequence). CDR3 protein: CASSQMTSNEQYV. CDR3 nucleotides: TGTGCCAGCAGCCAGATGACTAGCAACGAGCAGTACGTC.

The chain recombines TRBV5-1 with TRBJ1-5, with D possibly matching TRBD1 (5 bases). V was trimmed by 4 bases and J by 3 bases, leaving 14 bases between them. CDR1 and CDR2 (germline): SGHRS, YFSETQ. This CDR3 comprises 15 residues. In nucleotides, the CDR3 is TGCGCCAGCAGCCTGGAGGGACTGATCAATCAGCCCCAGCATTTT. Amino acids: CASSLEGLINQPQHF.

This chain joins TRBV27 and TRBJ2-1; weak D call: TRBD1 (6 bases). Germline CDR1 reads MNHEY; CDR2 reads SMNVEV (reference sequence). The CDR3 has 15 residues. V lost 2 bases and J 2 bases, leaving 10 bases between the germline ends. The CDR3 DNA follows: TGTGCCAGCAGTTTAAGGGACAATCCCTACAATGAGCAGTTCTTC. It encodes CASSLRDNPYNEQFF.

This chain links TRBV2 with TRBJ2-1; a weak D match, TRBD1 (6 bases). V was pared by 7 bases and J by 3 bases, with 16 bases between. This CDR3 contains 15 residues. Germline CDR1 reads SNHLY; CDR2 reads FYNNEI. The DNA of the CDR3 is TGTGCCAGCATCCCCCAGGCAGGGGTCTACAATGAGCAGTTCTTC. Its translation is CASIPQAGVYNEQFF.

V and J are TRBV20-1 and TRBJ2-7; 8 nucleotides align to TRBD2. Germline V CDR1 and CDR2: DFQATT, SNEGSKA (reference sequence). The CDR3 sequence is 12 residues long. For the CDR3, the DNA is TGCAGCCGGGGGGGAATCGGTAACGAGCAGTACGTC. Translation gives CSRGGIGNEQYV.

The chain is built from TRBV9 and TRBJ1-1; tentative D call: TRBD1 (6 bases). CDR3 length: 15 amino acids. From germline, CDR1 is SGDLS and CDR2 YYNGEE. The V end lost 3 bases, the J end lost 4 bases, and 16 bases lay between the germline ends. In DNA, the CDR3 is TGTGCCAGCAGCGGAGAGGGGATACAGGGCACTGAAGCTTTCTTT. Amino acids: CASSGEGIQGTEAFF.

V gene TRBV7-2 combines with J gene TRBJ1-6; D possibly corresponds to TRBD1 (5 bases). V was pared by 3 bases and J by 8 bases, with 11 bases between. The length of the CDR3 is 14 residues. The germline CDR1 and CDR2 sequences are SGHTA and FQGNSA. The CDR3 here is CASSFAQGYSPLHF. The CDR3 bases are TGTGCCAGCAGCTTCGCCCAGGGTTATTCACCCCTCCACTTT. Full variable domain (remainder filled in from reference TRBV7-2 and TRBJ1-6): GAGVSQSPSNKVTEKGKDVELRCDPISGHTALYWYRQSLGQGLEFLIYFQGNSAPDKSGLPSDRFSAERTGGSVSTLTIQRTQQEDSAVYLCASSFAQGYSPLHFGNGTRLTVT.

In DNA, the CDR3 is TGTGCCAGCAGTTCCGGAGGGAGCGGTCGGCGGAAGACCCAGTACTTC. Amino acid sequence: CASSSGGSGRRKTQYF. The rearrangement joins TRBV27 to TRBJ2-5; tentative D call: TRBD2 (6 bases). Germline loops: CDR1 MNHEY, CDR2 SMNVEV (reference sequence). The CDR3 contains 16 residues. The germline V and J ends were trimmed by 4 bases and 6 bases, with 21 bases remaining between them.

This sequence joins TRBV11-2 and TRBJ2-5, with D uncertain. The length of the CDR3 is 12 residues. Germline CDR1 SGHAT, CDR2 FQNNGV. V lost 2 bases and J 5 bases, leaving 6 bases between the germline ends. CDR3 loop: CASSLLRETQYF. DNA for the CDR3: TGTGCCAGCAGCTTATTACGCGAGACCCAGTACTTC. The complete variable domain, with remaining parts taken from reference TRBV11-2 and TRBJ2-5, reads EAGVAQSPRYKIIEKRQSVAFWCNPISGHATLYWYQQILGQGPKLLIQFQNNGVVDDSQLPKDRFSAERLKGVDSTLKIQPAKLEDSAVYLCASSLLRETQYFGPGTRLLVL.

V gene TRBV30 combines with J gene TRBJ2-7; D gene ambiguous. The CDR3 spans 15 residues. Germline V gene sequence: CDR1 GTSNPN, CDR2 SVGIG (reference sequence). V lost 0 bases and J lost 3, with 15 bases in between. CDR3 DNA sequence: TGTGCCTGGAGTGTACTTGGGGTTTTGGGCTACGAGCAGTACGTC. Its protein product is CAWSVLGVLGYEQYV.

The chain joins TRBV20-1 to TRBJ2-5; D remains unclear. This CDR3 has 17 residues. V lost 3 bases, J lost 0 bases, and 20 bases lay in between. Germline V gives CDR1 DFQATT, CDR2 SNEGSKA (reference sequence). The CDR3 DNA reads as TGCAGTGCTAGTGGCAGGTATTCGGTGGAGTACCAAGAGACCCAGTACTTC. This translates into CSASGRYSVEYQETQYF.

The chain joins TRBV18 to TRBJ1-2; D unclear. The CDR3 length is 13 residues. Trimming stripped 2 bases from V and 5 bases from J, with 9 bases between. Per the germline V gene, CDR1 is KGHSH and CDR2 is LQKENI. CDR3 protein: CASSPDRGYGYTF. In nucleotides, the CDR3 is TGTGCCAGCTCACCAGATAGAGGGTATGGCTACACCTTC. Complete variable domain (other parts from reference TRBV18 and TRBJ1-2): NAGVMQNPRHLVRRRGQEARLRCSPMKGHSHVYWYRQLPEEGLKFMVYLQKENIIDESGMPKERFSAEFPKEGPSILRIQQVVRGDSAAYFCASSPDRGYGYTFGSGTRLTVV.

The V gene is TRBV27, the J gene TRBJ1-6; D is uncertain. The germline V and J ends were trimmed by 9 bases and 7 bases, with 7 bases remaining between them. The CDR3 length is 11 residues. Germline CDR1 reads MNHEY; CDR2 reads SMNVEV (reference sequence). The CDR3 loop reads CASGGNSPLHF. In DNA form, the CDR3 reads TGTGCCAGTGGAGGGAATTCACCCCTCCACTTT.

The chain carries TRBV3-1 and TRBJ1-2, with D unresolved. The CDR3 has 15 residues. Trimming left V 1 base short and J 0 bases short, with 9 bases between. Germline CDR1 reads LGHDT; CDR2 reads YNNKEL (reference sequence). The chain's CDR3 is CASSQGTASNYGYTF. DNA for the CDR3: TGTGCCAGCAGCCAAGGAACAGCATCTAACTATGGCTACACCTTC.

The gene calls are TRBV19 and TRBJ1-1; D perhaps matches TRBD1 (5 bases). This CDR3 comprises 13 residues. Germline values: CDR1 LNHDA, CDR2 SQIVND (reference sequence). With 3 bases removed from V and 6 bases from J, the gap between germline ends came to 11 bases. DNA for the CDR3: TGTGCCAGTAGTATCCCGACAGCTCCTGAAGCTTTCTTT. Amino acids: CASSIPTAPEAFF.

Only one count was recorded for this clonotype. The V call is TRBV30, the J call TRBJ1-2; no clear D gene. V dropped 0 bases and J dropped 2 bases, with 16 bases sitting between them. Germline values: CDR1 GTSNPN, CDR2 SVGIG (reference sequence). CDR3 length: 16 amino acids. As DNA, the CDR3 is TGTGCCTGGAGTGTCCCCAGCAAACATCCAAACTATGGCTACACCTTC. Its translation is CAWSVPSKHPNYGYTF.

This clonotype was seen just once. The rearrangement joins TRBV7-8 to TRBJ2-7; 12 positions match TRBD2. The CDR3 covers 14 residues. The germline V gene has CDR1 SGHVS and CDR2 FQNEAQ. The CDR3, as DNA: TGTGCCAGCAGCCTAGCGGGAGGGACCTACGAGCAGTACGTC. Protein: CASSLAGGTYEQYV.

This clonotype showed up just a few times. CDR3: CASSSGTPDEQFF. The CDR3 DNA is TGTGCCAGCAGCTCGGGAACCCCCGATGAGCAGTTCTTC. This chain connects TRBV7-9 to TRBJ2-1; a weak D match, TRBD2 (5 bases). CDR1 and CDR2 from the germline V gene are SEHNR and FQNEAQ (reference sequence). Between the trimmed V and J ends, which lost 4 bases and 8 bases, there was a span of 12 bases. The CDR3 runs to 13 residues.